This T cell receptor beta chain was found in a study of cytomegalovirus exposure and HLA in healthy donors. Vbeta (60) and Jbeta (13) primers were used in the PCR. Profiling relied on immunoSEQ multiplex PCR, and the TCRdb table lists in-frame clones only, not all of them. The table lists around 140,000 clones, around 83% of them singletons. In the case of this clone: The antigen is unknown.

Whole-study findings and limits: While the bulk of TCR sequences proved rare, some public TCRs turned up in many donors. The study labeled 180 or so TCR beta chains cytomegalovirus-associated.

Germline V gene sequence: CDR1 LNHDA, CDR2 SQIVND (reference sequence). The CDR3 length is 14 residues. V was shortened by 4 bases and J by 3 bases, with 11 bases between the two germline ends. The gene calls are TRBV19 and TRBJ2-3; D possibly corresponds to TRBD1 (6 bases). The sequencing input was PBMCs. This receptor was obtained from a woman between 50 and 59 years old in good health and CMV-seropositive. The CDR3 region has the DNA TGTGCCAGTAGTAGGTGGGGGCAGACAGATACGCAGTATTTT. It translates to CASSRWGQTDTQYF.